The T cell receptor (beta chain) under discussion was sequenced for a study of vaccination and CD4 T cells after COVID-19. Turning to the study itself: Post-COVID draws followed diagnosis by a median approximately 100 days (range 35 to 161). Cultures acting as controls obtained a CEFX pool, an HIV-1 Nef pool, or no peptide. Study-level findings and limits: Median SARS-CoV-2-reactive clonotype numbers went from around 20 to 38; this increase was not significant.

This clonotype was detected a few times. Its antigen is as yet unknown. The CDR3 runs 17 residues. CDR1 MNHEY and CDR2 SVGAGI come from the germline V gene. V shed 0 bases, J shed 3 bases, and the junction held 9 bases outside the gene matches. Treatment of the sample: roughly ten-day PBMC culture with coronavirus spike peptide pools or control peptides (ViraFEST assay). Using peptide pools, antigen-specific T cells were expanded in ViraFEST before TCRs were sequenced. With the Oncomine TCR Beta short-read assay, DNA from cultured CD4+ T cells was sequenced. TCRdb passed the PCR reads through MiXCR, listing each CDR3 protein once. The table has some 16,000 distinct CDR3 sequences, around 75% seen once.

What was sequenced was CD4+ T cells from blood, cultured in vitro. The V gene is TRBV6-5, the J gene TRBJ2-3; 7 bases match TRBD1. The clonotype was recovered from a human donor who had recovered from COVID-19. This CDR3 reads CASSYSMRGLYTDTQYF. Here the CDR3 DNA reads TGTGCCAGCAGTTACTCGATGAGGGGGCTGTATACAGATACGCAGTATTTT.